This T cell receptor beta chain was found in a study of identical twins. There were only healthy Caucasians among the donors. TCRdb used MiXCR to reprocess the 5' RACE reads, holding one entry per CDR3 protein. The sample lists 250,000 or so distinct CDR3 sequences, roughly 8% occurring once. The CDR3 runs to 13 residues. Trimming left V 7 bases short and J 6 bases short, with 18 bases between. Germline-derived CDR1 and CDR2 are SQVTM and ANQGSEA. This clonotype was detected ten times or more. The sample was also linked to a second study, of yellow fever vaccine responses in identical twins.

The clonotype comes from a woman aged 18-29 years in good health. The chain employs TRBV29-1 and TRBJ1-2; D unclear. Sequencing was carried out using CD8+ T cells sorted from blood. CDR3 coding DNA: TGCAGCGCGACCGACGGAGGCCTTGATGGCTACACCTTC. Translated: CSATDGGLDGYTF.